This TCR beta chain originates from a study of vaccination effects on CD4 cells after COVID-19. The repertoire was sequenced with immunoSEQ multiplex PCR; TCRdb's copy has only in-frame clones and lacks some. Of around 69,000 clones listed, around 69% were seen once; the top ten hold roughly 1.4%. The V gene's germline CDR1 is SGHNT and CDR2 YYREEE (reference sequence). CDR3 length: 18 amino acids. V was clipped by 4 bases and J by 9 bases; unmatched bases: 21. To note about this clone: The antigen is undetermined.

ViraFEST expansion of antigen-specific CD4+ T cells with viral peptide pools preceded sequencing. CD4+ T cell isolation took place after approximately ten days of culture. Vaccination of participants consisted of two doses of either the BNT162b2 or mRNA-1273 vaccine. The material sequenced was CD4+ T cells from PBMCs cultured with HCoV-229E spike peptides, taken after COVID-19 vaccination. The sequence derives from a human donor who received a COVID-19 vaccine. V is TRBV5-4 and J is TRBJ2-1; 8 nucleotides match TRBD2. The CDR3 protein is CASSAGGRGTSTVSEQFF. The CDR3 nucleotides are TGTGCCAGCAGCGCCGGAGGCCGCGGGACTAGTACAGTGAGTGAGCAGTTCTTC.